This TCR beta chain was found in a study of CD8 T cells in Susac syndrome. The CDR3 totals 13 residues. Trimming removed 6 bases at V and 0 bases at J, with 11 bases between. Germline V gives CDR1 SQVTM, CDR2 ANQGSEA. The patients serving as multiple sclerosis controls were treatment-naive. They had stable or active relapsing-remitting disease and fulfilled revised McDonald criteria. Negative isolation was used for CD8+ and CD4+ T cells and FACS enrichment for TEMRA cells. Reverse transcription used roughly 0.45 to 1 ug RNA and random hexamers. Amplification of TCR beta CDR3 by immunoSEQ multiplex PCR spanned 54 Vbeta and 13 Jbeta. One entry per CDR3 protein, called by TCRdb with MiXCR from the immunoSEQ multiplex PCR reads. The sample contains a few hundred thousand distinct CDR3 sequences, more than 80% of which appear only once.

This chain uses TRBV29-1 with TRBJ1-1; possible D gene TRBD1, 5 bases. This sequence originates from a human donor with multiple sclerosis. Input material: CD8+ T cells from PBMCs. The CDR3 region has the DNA TGCAGCGTCCCGGGGGTCATGAACACTGAAGCTTTCTTT. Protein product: CSVPGVMNTEAFF.